The T cell receptor beta chain described here comes from a study of blood T cells in healthy people across ages. This clonotype was detected a few times. Germline V lookup: CDR1 MGHRA, CDR2 YSYEKL. The CDR3 runs 16 residues. V lost 0 bases, J lost 5 bases, and 11 bases lay in between. With a J-beta primer mix and a sample-barcoded 5' primer, a second PCR ran roughly 6 to 11 cycles. Using its own MiXCR run on the 5' RACE reads, TCRdb lists one record per CDR3 protein. The sample contains fewer than 800,000 distinct CDR3 sequences, 20% to 25% of which appear only once. This receptor was taken from a man between 65 and 85 years old in good health. Material: blood. This chain connects TRBV4-1 to TRBJ1-6, with D unclear. CDR3 loop: CASSQDPRGNNSPLHF. The CDR3 DNA reads as TGCGCCAGCAGCCAAGATCCCCGCGGGAATAATTCACCCCTCCACTTT.